This T cell receptor (beta chain) was documented in a study of cytomegalovirus exposure and HLA in healthy donors. General study results and limits: The authors reported that TCR beta sequences could predict HLA-A and HLA-B alleles. These predictions were accurate for most subjects in the first cohort. A later analysis showed TCR association rates differing by HLA locus, peaking at DRB1 and lowest at HLA-C.

The PCR made use of 60 Vbeta and 13 Jbeta primers. Assay: immunoSEQ multiplex PCR; the TCRdb copy retains only in-frame clones and omits some. There are approximately 150,000 clones in the sample; about four fifths occur only once, and about 5.2% lies in the top ten. Turning to this clone: What it binds is unknown.

Trimming took off 6 bases at V and 1 base at J, with 19 bases between the two ends. The CDR3 runs 18 residues. Germline values: CDR1 SNHLY, CDR2 FYNNEI. The TCR was taken from a man aged 30 to 39 in good health and CMV-seropositive. The sequencing sample was made of PBMCs. The chain recombines TRBV2 with TRBJ2-6; a weak D match, TRBD1 (5 bases). The CDR3 DNA follows: TGTGCCAGCAGGATCCAACAGGTCATCTGGTCTGGGGCCAACGTCCTGACTTTC. It yields the protein CASRIQQVIWSGANVLTF.